This T cell receptor (beta chain) was identified in a study of T cell responses to AZD1222 COVID-19 vaccine. Sequencing was performed with immunoSEQ multiplex PCR; in TCRdb, only in-frame clones are kept and a portion is missing. The sample holds some 95,000 clones, about 88% seen once. J was trimmed by 7 bases and V by 0 bases; bases with no gene match: 4. The CDR3 loop spans 16 amino acids. Germline V gene data show CDR1 as SGDLS and CDR2 as YYNGEE. This specimen was peripheral blood, taken on day 0 of AZD1222 vaccination. The clonotype was recovered from an adult in good health. V and J are TRBV9 and TRBJ2-1; 13 bases align to TRBD2. The CDR3 nucleotides are TGTGCCAGCAGCGTAGAATGGACTAGCGGGGGAAATGAGCAGTTCTTC. This codes for CASSVEWTSGGNEQFF.